The 2 T cell receptor beta chains below come from one sample, sequenced in a study of blood T cell repertoires in COVID-19. Data came from immunoSEQ multiplex PCR; TCRdb stores just in-frame clones and leaves some out. This repertoire shows approximately 210,000 clones, around four fifths found once; its top ten account for 2% to 3%. The sequenced sample was peripheral blood. The receptor source for this set is a woman aged 40-49 years with active or convalescent COVID-19.

The rearrangement joins TRBV7-9 to TRBJ1-6; no firm D call. CDR1 SEHNR and CDR2 FQNEAQ come from the germline V gene (reference sequence). The V and J ends lost 1 base and 10 bases respectively, with 11 bases between them. The CDR3 has 14 residues. DNA for the CDR3: TGTGCCAGCAGCTTAGTGGGTACAGTCTCACCCCTCCACTTT. This translates into CASSLVGTVSPLHF.

This chain uses TRBV7-2 with TRBJ1-3, with a possible D match to TRBD1 (5 bases). The CDR3 sequence is 13 residues long. The ends were cut back, 3 bases at V and 4 bases at J, with 7 bases in the middle. Germline assignment: CDR1 SGHTA and CDR2 FQGNSA. This chain's CDR3 is CASSFQGGNTIYF. CDR3 coding DNA: TGTGCCAGCAGCTTCCAGGGAGGAAACACCATATATTTT.